Below, one T cell receptor (beta chain) is given with its context. Antigen unknown. Germline-derived CDR1 and CDR2 are LGHNA and YNFKEQ. The CDR3 is made up of 17 amino acids. V was clipped by 0 bases and J by 3 bases; unmatched bases: 9. The data were taken from a study of cytomegalovirus exposure and HLA in healthy donors. Study-level points and caveats: Accounts indicate the classifier identified cytomegalovirus status with strong specificity and sensitivity. Cytomegalovirus association was listed for 164 TCR beta chains. The tendency of first-cohort TCR clusters to co-occur in the 90 to 150 validation repertoires emerged from a later analysis.

The table came from immunoSEQ multiplex PCR; TCRdb's copy has only in-frame clones and leaves some out. The sample lists about 74,000 clones, 94% seen once, with 1.5% to 1.9% in the top ten. The receptor was isolated from a man younger than 35 in good health and CMV-seropositive. Sequencing was carried out using PBMCs. The chain couples TRBV4-2 to TRBJ2-3, with 7 bases aligning to TRBD2. Here the CDR3 reads CASSQESGGRGTDTQYF. CDR3 in DNA: TGTGCCAGCAGCCAAGAGAGTGGCGGGAGAGGAACAGATACGCAGTATTTT.